The 5 T cell receptor beta chains below were found in one sample sequenced in a study of control samples from healthy donors and cancer patients (dated by TCRdb to the early 2020s). The library was generated by the immunoSEQ multiplex PCR assay. TCRdb's version of the immuneACCESS table is confined to in-frame rearrangements and falls short of the full clone set. An unresolved V gene accounts for under half of the shortfall where checked; the remainder is of unknown origin. In this sample's table one finds about 210,000 clones. The top ten constitute under 2.5% of the sample. The specimen sequenced was blood. These receptors originate from a woman between 25 and 40 years old in good health.

J is TRBJ1-2 and V is TRBV28; perhaps TRBD1 as D (5 bases). Trimming cost V 5 bases and J 6 bases, with 19 bases left between them. Germline CDR1 reads MDHEN; CDR2 reads SYDVKM. This CDR3 has 15 residues. The CDR3 protein is CASSTYPFRGDGYTF. Written as DNA, the CDR3 is TGTGCCAGCAGTACATATCCCTTTCGGGGGGATGGCTACACCTTC.

The chain links TRBV5-4 to TRBJ1-1; a possible D gene is TRBD1 (6 bases). Germline V CDR1 and CDR2: SGHNT, YYREEE (reference sequence). The CDR3 consists of 12 residues. With 5 bases removed from V and 4 bases from J, the gap between germline ends came to 9 bases. CDR3 DNA sequence: TGTGCCAGCAGAACAGGGTCCACTGAAGCTTTCTTT. This encodes CASRTGSTEAFF.

The V call is TRBV6-5, the J call TRBJ1-2; no firm D call. V was cut by 7 bases and J by 8 bases, with 14 bases left in between. The CDR3 has 12 amino acids. Per the germline V gene, CDR1 is MNHEY and CDR2 is SVGAGI. CDR3 nucleotides: TGTGCCAGCACCCGATCTACCCCCGGCTACACCTTC. It yields the protein CASTRSTPGYTF.

The chain carries TRBV7-9 and TRBJ1-6, with D perhaps TRBD1 (6 bases). V was clipped by 5 bases and J by 5 bases, with 13 bases between them. The CDR3 is 15 amino acids. Germline values: CDR1 SEHNR, CDR2 FQNEAQ (reference sequence). CDR3 in DNA: TGTGCCAGCAGCCCCCAGGGACACAATAATTCACCCCTCCACTTT. The encoded protein is CASSPQGHNNSPLHF.

On this clone itself: The sample contains more than one DNA sequence encoding this CDR3. The rearrangement uses TRBV18 and TRBJ2-5, with D uncertain. Germline CDR1 reads KGHSH; CDR2 reads LQKENI. This CDR3 comprises 13 residues. Trimming removed 1 base from V and 4 bases from J, with 7 bases in between. CDR3 region: CASSPQGGETQYF. For the CDR3, the DNA is TGTGCCAGCTCACCACAGGGCGGAGAGACCCAGTACTTC.